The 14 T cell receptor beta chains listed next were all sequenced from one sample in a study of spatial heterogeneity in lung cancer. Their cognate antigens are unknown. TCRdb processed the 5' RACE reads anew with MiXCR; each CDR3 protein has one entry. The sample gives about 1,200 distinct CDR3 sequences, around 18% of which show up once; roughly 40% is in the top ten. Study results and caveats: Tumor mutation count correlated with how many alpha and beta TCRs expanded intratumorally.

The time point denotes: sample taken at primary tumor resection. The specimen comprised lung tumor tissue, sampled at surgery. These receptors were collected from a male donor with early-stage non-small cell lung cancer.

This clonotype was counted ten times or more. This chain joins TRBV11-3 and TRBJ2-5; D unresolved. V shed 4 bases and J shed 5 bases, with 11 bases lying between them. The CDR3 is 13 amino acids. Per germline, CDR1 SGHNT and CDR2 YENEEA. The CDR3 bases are TGTGCCAGCAGCTCGGTAGGGCGGGAGACCCAGTACTTC. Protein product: CASSSVGRETQYF. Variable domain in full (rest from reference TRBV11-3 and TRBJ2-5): EAGVVQSPRYKIIEKKQPVAFWCNPISGHNTLYWYLQNLGQGPELLIRYENEEAVDDSQLPKDRFSAERLKGVDSTLKIQPAELGDSAVYLCASSSVGRETQYFGPGTRLLVL.

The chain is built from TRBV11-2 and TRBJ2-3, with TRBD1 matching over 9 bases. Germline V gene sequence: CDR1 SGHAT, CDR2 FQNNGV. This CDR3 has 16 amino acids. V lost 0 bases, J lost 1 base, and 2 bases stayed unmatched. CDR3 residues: CASSLERTGGTDTQYF. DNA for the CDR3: TGTGCCAGCAGCTTAGAGCGGACAGGGGGCACAGATACGCAGTATTTT.

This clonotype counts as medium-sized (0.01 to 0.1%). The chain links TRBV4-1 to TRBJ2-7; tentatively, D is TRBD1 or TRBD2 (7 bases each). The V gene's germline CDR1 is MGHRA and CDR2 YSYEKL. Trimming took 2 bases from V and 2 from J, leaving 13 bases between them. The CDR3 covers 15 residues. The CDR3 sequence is CASSQLRGGAYEQYF. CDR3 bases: TGCGCCAGCAGCCAACTCAGGGGGGGTGCCTACGAGCAGTACTTC.

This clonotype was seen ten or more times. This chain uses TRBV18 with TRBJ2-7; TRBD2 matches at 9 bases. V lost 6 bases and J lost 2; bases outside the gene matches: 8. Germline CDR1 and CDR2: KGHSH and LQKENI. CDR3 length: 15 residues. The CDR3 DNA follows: TGTGCCAGCTCGCCGACTAGCGGAGCCCCCTACGAGCAGTACTTC. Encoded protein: CASSPTSGAPYEQYF.

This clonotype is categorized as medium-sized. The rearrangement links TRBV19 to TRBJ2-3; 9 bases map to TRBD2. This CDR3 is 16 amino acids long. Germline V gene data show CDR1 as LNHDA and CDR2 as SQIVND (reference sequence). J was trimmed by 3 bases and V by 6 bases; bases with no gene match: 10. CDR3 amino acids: CASSRRVAGGTDTQYF. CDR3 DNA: TGTGCCAGTAGCCGACGGGTTGCGGGAGGGACAGATACGCAGTATTTT.

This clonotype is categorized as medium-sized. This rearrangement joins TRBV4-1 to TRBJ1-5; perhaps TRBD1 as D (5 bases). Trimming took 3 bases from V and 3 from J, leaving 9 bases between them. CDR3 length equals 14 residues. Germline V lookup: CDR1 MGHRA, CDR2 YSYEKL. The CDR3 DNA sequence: TGCGCCAGCAGCCAGGGACGGATCAATCAGCCCCAGCATTTT. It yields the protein CASSQGRINQPQHF.

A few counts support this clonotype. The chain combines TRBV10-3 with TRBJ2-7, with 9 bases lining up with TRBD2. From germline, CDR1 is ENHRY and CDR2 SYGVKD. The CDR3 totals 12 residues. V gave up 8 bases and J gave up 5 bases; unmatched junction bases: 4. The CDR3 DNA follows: TGTGCCATCTCGACTAGCGGCCACGAGCAGTACTTC. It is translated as CAISTSGHEQYF.

The CDR3 sequence is CASSGTVSRYEQYF. The CDR3 bases are TGTGCCAGCAGTGGGACAGTGAGTCGCTACGAGCAGTACTTC. The chain is built from TRBV28 and TRBJ2-7, with TRBD1 matching over 7 bases. This CDR3 has 14 residues. The V and J ends lost 5 bases and 3 bases, in that order; junction bases with no gene match: 7. Germline CDR1 is MDHEN and CDR2 is SYDVKM. The whole variable domain, filled in from reference TRBV28 and TRBJ2-7, reads DVKVTQSSRYLVKRTGEKVFLECVQDMDHENMFWYRQDPGLGLRLIYFSYDVKMKEKGDIPEGYSVSREKKERFSLILESASTNQTSMYLCASSGTVSRYEQYFGPGTRLTVT.

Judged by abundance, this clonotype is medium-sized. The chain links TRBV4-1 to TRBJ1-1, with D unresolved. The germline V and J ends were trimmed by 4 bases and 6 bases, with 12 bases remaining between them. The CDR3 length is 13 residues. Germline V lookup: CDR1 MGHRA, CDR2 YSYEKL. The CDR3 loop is CASSPRAGAEAFF. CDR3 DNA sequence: TGCGCCAGCAGCCCTAGGGCCGGAGCTGAAGCTTTCTTT.

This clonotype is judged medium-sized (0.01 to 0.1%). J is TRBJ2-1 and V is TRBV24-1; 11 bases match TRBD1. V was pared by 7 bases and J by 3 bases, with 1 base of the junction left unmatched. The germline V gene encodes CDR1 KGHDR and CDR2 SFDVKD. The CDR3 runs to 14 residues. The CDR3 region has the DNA TGTGCCACCAGGGGGACAGGGGGCTACAATGAGCAGTTCTTC. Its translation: CATRGTGGYNEQFF.

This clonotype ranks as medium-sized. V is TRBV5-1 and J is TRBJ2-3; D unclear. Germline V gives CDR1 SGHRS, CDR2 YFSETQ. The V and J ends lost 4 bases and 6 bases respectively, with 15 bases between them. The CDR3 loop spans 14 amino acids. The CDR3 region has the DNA TGCGCCAGCAGCATGGCCCTCCTTACGGATACGCAGTATTTT. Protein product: CASSMALLTDTQYF.

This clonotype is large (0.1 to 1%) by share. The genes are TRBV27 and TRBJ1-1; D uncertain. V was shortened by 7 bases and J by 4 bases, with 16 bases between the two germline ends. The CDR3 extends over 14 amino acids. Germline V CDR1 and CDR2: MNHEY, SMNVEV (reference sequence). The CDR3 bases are TGTGCCAGCAATACGAAAGTTTGGGGCACTGAAGCTTTCTTT. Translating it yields CASNTKVWGTEAFF.

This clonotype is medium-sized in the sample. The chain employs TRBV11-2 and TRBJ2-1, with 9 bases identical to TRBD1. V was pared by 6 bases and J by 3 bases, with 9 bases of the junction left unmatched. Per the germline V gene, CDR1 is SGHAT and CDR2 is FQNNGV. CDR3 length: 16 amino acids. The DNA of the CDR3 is TGTGCCAGCAGACCTGCTGGGACAGGGATCTACAATGAGCAGTTCTTC. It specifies CASRPAGTGIYNEQFF.

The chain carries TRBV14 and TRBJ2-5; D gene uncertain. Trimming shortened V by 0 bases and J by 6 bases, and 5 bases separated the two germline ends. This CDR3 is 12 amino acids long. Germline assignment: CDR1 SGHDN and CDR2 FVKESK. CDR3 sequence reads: CASSQDRKTQYF. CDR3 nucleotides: TGTGCCAGCAGCCAAGATCGGAAGACCCAGTACTTC.